This passage covers 25 T cell receptor beta chains from one sample sequenced in a study of post-analysis software for immune sequencing data. Study-level findings and limits: Five TRBV segments, including TRBV5-6, TRBV5-1 and TRBV20-1, were more frequent in patients than controls.

The TCR beta cDNA libraries carried unique molecular identifiers. TCRdb recomputed calls from the PCR reads with MiXCR, one row per CDR3 protein. The table lists around 700,000 distinct CDR3 sequences, over 45% of them singletons. No antigen has been identified for these receptors. Material: blood. These receptors originate from a girl aged 2-10 years with multiple sclerosis.

Only a few counts were recorded for this clonotype. This sequence joins TRBV12-3 or TRBV12-4 and TRBJ2-5; 11 bases map to TRBD1. V gave up 6 bases and J gave up 4 bases; unmatched junction bases: 10. This CDR3 comprises 16 residues. The CDR3 region is CASSFSRGTGGETQYF. The CDR3 DNA reads as TGTGCCAGCAGCTTTTCACGGGGGACAGGGGGAGAGACCCAGTACTTC.

The rearrangement joins TRBV7-2 to TRBJ2-5; 13 bases match TRBD2. V lost 3 bases to trimming and J lost 4 bases; unmatched junction nucleotides: 2. Germline CDR1 reads SGHTA; CDR2 reads FQGNSA. This CDR3 has 15 amino acids. CDR3 bases: TGTGCCAGCAGCTTGACTAGCGGGGGGAGAGAGACCCAGTACTTC. It translates to CASSLTSGGRETQYF. Full variable domain (outside the CDR3, taken from reference TRBV7-2 and TRBJ2-5): GAGVSQSPSNKVTEKGKDVELRCDPISGHTALYWYRQSLGQGLEFLIYFQGNSAPDKSGLPSDRFSAERTGGSVSTLTIQRTQQEDSAVYLCASSLTSGGRETQYFGPGTRLLVL.

The chain couples TRBV20-1 to TRBJ2-3, with D perhaps matching TRBD1 (6 bases). This CDR3 region has 16 residues. V was shortened by 7 bases and J by 5 bases, with 25 bases between the two germline ends. The germline CDR1 and CDR2 sequences are DFQATT and SNEGSKA (reference sequence). DNA for the CDR3: TGCAGTGTTAGCCACGTCTGGGACACGAAACAAGATACGCAGTATTTT. Translation gives CSVSHVWDTKQDTQYF.

The chain is built from TRBV4-3 and TRBJ2-7, with 7 bases aligning to TRBD1. CDR3 length: 18 amino acids. The V gene end was trimmed by 0 bases and the J gene end by 5 bases; junction bases not matched to a gene: 16. Germline V gene lookup returns CDR1 LGHNA and CDR2 YSLEER. CDR3 in amino acids: CASSQESRPIRGKNEQYF. The CDR3 bases are TGCGCCAGCAGCCAAGAATCCCGCCCTATCAGGGGGAAAAACGAGCAGTACTTC.

The V call is TRBV5-5, the J call TRBJ2-5; possibly TRBD2 for D (5 bases). There are 11 residues in the CDR3. Per the germline V gene, CDR1 is SGHKS and CDR2 is YYEKEE (reference sequence). Trimming removed 0 bases from V and 11 bases from J, with 8 bases in between. The CDR3 here is CASSLAWEQYF. The CDR3 region has the DNA TGTGCCAGCAGCTTGGCGTGGGAGCAGTACTTC.

The chain employs TRBV4-3 and TRBJ2-1; D is unclear. The CDR3 length is 16 residues. With 3 bases removed from V and 0 bases from J, the gap between germline ends came to 12 bases. Germline V lookup: CDR1 LGHNA, CDR2 YSLEER. The CDR3 bases are TGCGCCAGCAGCCAGGTACGTTGGAGCTCCTACAATGAGCAGTTCTTC. Encoded protein: CASSQVRWSSYNEQFF.

This clonotype appeared a few times. The chain recombines TRBV6-1 with TRBJ1-1; D is uncertain. Germline CDR1 is MNHNS and CDR2 is SASEGT. The V end was cut by 4 bases, the J end by 0 bases, with 3 bases between. The CDR3 spans 12 residues. CDR3 in amino acids: CASSALNTEAFF. The CDR3, as DNA: TGTGCCAGCAGTGCACTGAACACTGAAGCTTTCTTT.

The V gene is TRBV6-2 or TRBV6-3, the J gene TRBJ2-1; 10 nucleotides match TRBD2. The CDR3 has 14 residues. V shed 7 bases, J shed 9 bases, and the junction held 9 bases outside the gene matches. The germline gives CDR1 MNHEY, CDR2 SVGEGT. CDR3 sequence (DNA): TGTGCCAGCAAGGGGACTAGCGTTTTCGTTGAGCAGTTCTTC. Encoded protein: CASKGTSVFVEQFF.

This clonotype was observed a few times. J is TRBJ2-7 and V is TRBV7-2, with 7 bases aligning to TRBD1. This CDR3 has 15 residues. Trimming cost V 1 base and J 5 bases; bases outside gene matches: 8. Germline values: CDR1 SGHTA, CDR2 FQGNSA. The CDR3 DNA follows: TGTGCCAGCAGCTTAGAAATATTCAGGGGGAACGAGCAGTACTTC. Protein sequence: CASSLEIFRGNEQYF.

V gene TRBV3-1 combines with J gene TRBJ2-5; D assignment may be TRBD1 or TRBD2 (6 bases each). Trimming stripped 1 base from V and 2 bases from J, with 17 bases between. The germline V gene has CDR1 LGHDT and CDR2 YNNKEL (reference sequence). The CDR3 covers 17 residues. CDR3 loop: CASSQVGASAKQETQYF. Here the CDR3 DNA reads TGTGCCAGCAGCCAAGTGGGGGCTAGCGCAAAACAAGAGACCCAGTACTTC.

The rearrangement links TRBV20-1 to TRBJ2-1, with 9 nucleotides matching TRBD1. J gave up 5 bases and V 2 bases, and 10 bases lay outside the gene matches. Per germline, CDR1 DFQATT and CDR2 SNEGSKA (reference sequence). The CDR3 contains 16 residues. This CDR3 reads CSARLPGQGFNNEQFF. The DNA of the CDR3 is TGCAGTGCTAGATTACCGGGACAGGGCTTCAACAATGAGCAGTTCTTC.

The genes are TRBV11-2 and TRBJ2-5; D gene unclear. The germline CDR1 and CDR2 sequences are SGHAT and FQNNGV. V was shortened by 1 base and J by 3 bases, with 12 bases between the two germline ends. The CDR3 totals 15 residues. The CDR3 reads CASSLVITAKETQYF. CDR3 DNA sequence: TGTGCCAGCAGCTTAGTGATTACAGCGAAAGAGACCCAGTACTTC.

This clonotype has more than one count but fewer than ten. The chain is built from TRBV29-1 and TRBJ2-4; tentative D call: TRBD2 (5 bases). The CDR3 runs to 11 residues. Germline V gene data show CDR1 as SQVTM and CDR2 as ANQGSEA. Trimming shortened V by 4 bases and J by 10 bases, and 11 bases separated the two germline ends. The CDR3, as DNA: TGCAGCGTTGGAGACCGGGAAATTCAGTACTTC. It specifies CSVGDREIQYF.

The genes are TRBV9 and TRBJ2-1, with D possibly being TRBD2 (6 bases). Trimming shortened V by 0 bases and J by 6 bases, and 13 bases separated the two germline ends. Germline assignment: CDR1 SGDLS and CDR2 YYNGEE. The length of the CDR3 is 15 residues. Here the CDR3 DNA reads TGTGCCAGCAGCGTAGCGGGAGTCGGAGGCAATGAGCAGTTCTTC. Translated: CASSVAGVGGNEQFF.

The chain couples TRBV20-1 to TRBJ2-1; a possible D gene is TRBD1 (6 bases). This CDR3 is built from 14 residues. CDR1 is DFQATT, CDR2 SNEGSKA, per germline (reference sequence). Trimming removed 5 bases at V and 6 bases at J, with 17 bases between. DNA for the CDR3: TGCAGTGCTGCCGGACAGTGGTATAGCAATGAGCAGTTCTTC. Translated: CSAAGQWYSNEQFF.

V usage is TRBV6-6 and J usage is TRBJ2-7, with 7 bases lining up with TRBD1. The V gene's germline CDR1 is MNHNY and CDR2 SVGAGI (reference sequence). J gave up 1 base and V 5 bases, and 8 bases lay outside the gene matches. The CDR3 loop spans 15 amino acids. The CDR3 region is CASSLTGPQSYEQYF. The CDR3 nucleotides are TGTGCCAGCAGTCTGACAGGGCCCCAATCCTACGAGCAGTACTTC.

The J gene is TRBJ1-5, the V gene TRBV7-2; no clear D gene. Germline-derived CDR1 and CDR2 are SGHTA and FQGNSA. Between the trimmed V and J ends, which lost 1 base and 9 bases, there was a span of 10 bases. The CDR3 consists of 13 residues. For the CDR3, the DNA is TGTGCCAGCAGCTTAGGTCAGGTGTTGCCCCAGCATTTT. Translating gives CASSLGQVLPQHF.

As to this clonotype: A junction end diverges from the germline sequence, so it may reflect a read error. This chain uses TRBV6-2 or TRBV6-3 with TRBJ2-1, with D possibly matching TRBD2 (6 bases). Germline V gene lookup returns CDR1 MNHEY and CDR2 SVGEGT. There are 17 residues in the CDR3. CDR3 sequence reads: CVSSPPTGGISYNEQFF. Here the CDR3 DNA reads TGTGTCAGCAGTCCCCCCACCGGGGGAATCTCCTACAATGAGCAGTTCTTC.

This clonotype was counted a few times. CDR3 loop: CASSFSLGGYTF. CDR3 nucleotide sequence: TGTGCCAGCAGTTTCAGTCTAGGAGGCTACACCTTC. The rearrangement links TRBV12-3 or TRBV12-4 to TRBJ1-2; D is unresolved. Trimming cost V 3 bases and J 8 bases, with 10 bases left between them. The CDR3 totals 12 residues.

This chain joins TRBV20-1 and TRBJ1-2; a possible D gene is TRBD1 (5 bases). Germline V gives CDR1 DFQATT, CDR2 SNEGSKA (reference sequence). The CDR3 covers 15 residues. The ends were cut back, 5 bases at V and 2 bases at J, with 18 bases in the middle. In DNA, the CDR3 is TGCAGTGCTGGAGGGACGGCAAACCCAAACTATGGCTACACCTTC. As protein: CSAGGTANPNYGYTF.

The chain employs TRBV10-3 and TRBJ2-5, with 14 positions matching TRBD2. The J call may be incorrect, as the DNA end agrees better with TRBJ2-7. Per the germline V gene, CDR1 is ENHRY and CDR2 is SYGVKD. The CDR3 runs 15 residues. CDR3: CAISAGLAGDNEQYF. In DNA, the CDR3 is TGTGCCATCAGCGCGGGACTAGCGGGAGACAACGAGCAGTACTTC.

A note on this clonotype: The junction and the germline gene differ at one end; a read error may be behind it. This chain joins TRBV12-3 or TRBV12-4 and TRBJ1-2, with D uncertain. The CDR3 spans 13 residues. DNA of the CDR3: TGTCCCAGCAGTTTAATCTGGTGGGGTGGCTACACCTTC. This gives the protein CPSSLIWWGGYTF.

Written as DNA, the CDR3 is TGCAGTGCTAGGGACCGACAGGGGTCCTTTAATGAAAAACTGTTTTTT. Protein product: CSARDRQGSFNEKLFF. The chain has TRBV20-1 and TRBJ1-4, with 8 bases identical to TRBD1. V was clipped by 3 bases and J by 4 bases; unmatched bases: 10. CDR1 and CDR2 from the germline V gene are DFQATT and SNEGSKA (reference sequence). This CDR3 is 16 amino acids long.

The chain links TRBV12-3 or TRBV12-4 to TRBJ1-1; TRBD1 is a possible D gene (5 bases). V was clipped by 4 bases and J by 2 bases, with 8 bases between them. The CDR3 loop spans 13 amino acids. CDR3 amino acids: CASSSGTNTEAFF. CDR3 sequence (DNA): TGTGCCAGCAGTTCTGGGACTAACACTGAAGCTTTCTTT.

The J gene is TRBJ2-1, the V gene TRBV14; no clear D. This CDR3 comprises 15 residues. Deletions cut 4 bases from V and 4 bases from J, with 14 bases between. Germline values: CDR1 SGHDN, CDR2 FVKESK. The chain's CDR3 is CASSRDMGSYNEQFF. CDR3 nucleotides: TGTGCCAGCAGCCGAGACATGGGGTCTTACAATGAGCAGTTCTTC.